The 15 T cell receptor beta chains reported below all come from one sample, sequenced in a study of blood T cell repertoires in COVID-19. Method: immunoSEQ multiplex PCR; TCRdb's copy keeps in-frame clones and lacks some. The sample shows some 300,000 clones, 88% of them seen only once. Source material: PBMCs or T cells enriched from blood (not recorded which). The receptors stem from a woman aged 25 to 39 who had recovered from COVID-19.

The chain uses TRBV2 and TRBJ1-1; 8 nucleotides align to TRBD1. The germline V gene has CDR1 SNHLY and CDR2 FYNNEI. The CDR3 consists of 15 residues. Trimming removed 6 bases from V and 4 bases from J; junction bases left unmatched: 10. CDR3 in amino acids: CASRTPLTGGTEAFF. CDR3 nucleotide sequence: TGTGCCAGCAGGACGCCTTTAACAGGGGGCACTGAAGCTTTCTTT.

This chain connects TRBV14 to TRBJ2-3, with 12 positions matching TRBD2. Germline assignment: CDR1 SGHDN and CDR2 FVKESK. V was pared by 2 bases and J by 2 bases, with 5 bases of the junction left unmatched. The CDR3 has 17 residues. CDR3 DNA: TGTGCCAGCAGCCAACGACTAGCGGGGGCCTACACAGATACGCAGTATTTT. It encodes CASSQRLAGAYTDTQYF.

In its sample, this clone was seen once. This rearrangement joins TRBV29-1 to TRBJ2-7; D possibly corresponds to TRBD2 (6 bases). In germline, CDR1 is SQVTM, CDR2 ANQGSEA. The CDR3 is 12 amino acids. Trimming pared 4 bases from V and 5 bases from J, leaving 12 bases between. This chain's CDR3 is CSVGGGGDEQYF. The CDR3 coding sequence is TGCAGCGTTGGCGGTGGCGGGGACGAGCAGTACTTC.

The chain uses TRBV12-3 or TRBV12-4 and TRBJ2-7, with D perhaps matching TRBD2 (6 bases). V was trimmed by 9 bases and J by 0 bases, leaving 9 bases between them. The CDR3 has 12 amino acids. In DNA, the CDR3 is TGTGCCAGTGCGGGGCGCTCCTACGAGCAGTACTTC. Amino acids: CASAGRSYEQYF.

This chain links TRBV7-9 with TRBJ2-3; 11 nucleotides agree with TRBD2. V gave up 1 base and J gave up 0 bases; unmatched junction bases: 9. The CDR3 loop spans 19 amino acids. From germline, CDR1 is SEHNR and CDR2 FQNEAQ (reference sequence). The CDR3 nucleotides are TGTGCCAGCAGCTTAGGCTTTAGCGGGGGGGGTCGTAGCACAGATACGCAGTATTTT. Encoded protein: CASSLGFSGGGRSTDTQYF.

The chain carries TRBV5-1 and TRBJ1-1; 7 nucleotides match TRBD1. The trim removed 6 bases at V and 1 base at J, leaving 6 bases unmatched. The germline gives CDR1 SGHRS, CDR2 YFSETQ. This CDR3 contains 14 residues. CDR3 protein: CASTRTGRNTEAFF. CDR3 nucleotides: TGCGCCAGCACCAGGACAGGAAGGAACACTGAAGCTTTCTTT.

The chain combines TRBV6-6 with TRBJ2-7; the match to TRBD1 covers 9 bases. V shed 5 bases and J 4 bases; nucleotides not matched to a gene: 6. Germline V gene data show CDR1 as MNHNY and CDR2 as SVGAGI (reference sequence). The CDR3 spans 14 residues. The CDR3: CASSVGTGIYEQYF. The CDR3, as DNA: TGTGCCAGCAGTGTCGGGACAGGGATTTACGAGCAGTACTTC.

DNA for the CDR3: TGTGCCAGTAGTAGGGCAGGGGGCGTGGGGGGCCTTCGAAACATTCAGTACTTC. Translated, it gives CASSRAGGVGGLRNIQYF. V gene TRBV19 combines with J gene TRBJ2-4, with 8 positions matching TRBD1. The CDR3 covers 18 residues. The ends lost 4 bases at V and 6 bases at J; junction bases unmatched: 17. Germline CDR1 is LNHDA and CDR2 is SQIVND (reference sequence).

The chain recombines TRBV12-3 or TRBV12-4 with TRBJ2-3, with a possible D match to TRBD1 (6 bases). The CDR3 is 12 amino acids. V dropped 3 bases and J dropped 5 bases, with 6 bases sitting between them. The CDR3 spells CASSFRGDTQYF. The CDR3 nucleotides read TGTGCCAGCAGTTTCAGGGGAGATACGCAGTATTTT.

The chain combines TRBV28 with TRBJ1-6; D not resolved. Germline V gives CDR1 MDHEN, CDR2 SYDVKM. CDR3 size: 12 residues. Trimming took 4 bases from V and 7 from J, leaving 5 bases between them. CDR3 sequence reads: CASSYGNSPLHF. CDR3 sequence (DNA): TGTGCCAGCAGTTACGGGAATTCACCCCTCCACTTT.

The chain combines TRBV7-9 with TRBJ2-3, with D possibly matching TRBD2 (6 bases). Trimming took 4 bases from V and 1 from J, leaving 12 bases between them. There are 15 residues in the CDR3. Germline V lookup: CDR1 SEHNR, CDR2 FQNEAQ (reference sequence). The CDR3 DNA is TGTGCCAGCAGCTATTTTAGCGGTGGCACAGATACGCAGTATTTT. It specifies CASSYFSGGTDTQYF.

V gene TRBV24-1 combines with J gene TRBJ1-4; D not certain. CDR3 length: 13 residues. Germline loops: CDR1 KGHDR, CDR2 SFDVKD. The V gene lost 8 bases and the J gene lost 8 bases, with 14 bases spanning the gap. DNA of the CDR3: TGTGCCACCATGGCCGCCAACGGGGAAAAACTGTTTTTT. This encodes CATMAANGEKLFF.

The chain links TRBV6-5 to TRBJ2-5; tentatively, D is TRBD1 (5 bases). V lost 7 bases, J lost 7 bases, and 19 bases lay in between. Germline CDR1 reads MNHEY; CDR2 reads SVGAGI. The CDR3 length is 14 residues. In DNA form, the CDR3 reads TGTGCCAGCAAACCTCAGCAGGGAAAAGGGACCCAGTACTTC. Its translation is CASKPQQGKGTQYF.

The rearrangement joins TRBV7-8 to TRBJ2-5; TRBD2 aligns across 8 bases. This CDR3 contains 14 residues. Germline trimming cut 4 bases from V and 6 bases from J; bases unmatched to any gene: 7. Germline-derived CDR1 and CDR2 are SGHVS and FQNEAQ. This CDR3 is CASSWGTSGKTQYF. The CDR3 DNA is TGTGCCAGCAGCTGGGGGACTAGTGGGAAGACCCAGTACTTC.

This chain links TRBV6-2 or TRBV6-3 with TRBJ1-6; 8 bases agree with TRBD1. This CDR3 is built from 14 residues. Germline V lookup: CDR1 MNHEY, CDR2 SVGEGT. The V and J ends lost 4 bases and 9 bases, in that order; junction bases with no gene match: 5. CDR3 nucleotide sequence: TGTGCCAGCAGTTCAGGGGGCCATGCTTCACCCCTCCACTTT. It yields the protein CASSSGGHASPLHF.